This passage covers 16 T cell receptor beta chains from one sample sequenced in a study of cytomegalovirus exposure and HLA in healthy donors. The primer mix had 60 Vbeta and 13 Jbeta primers. The data were produced by immunoSEQ multiplex PCR, yet TCRdb's version contains in-frame clones alone and is incomplete. Seen here are 110,000 to 150,000 clones, less than 10% observed once, and the top ten hold approximately 1.7%. The sample consisted of PBMCs. Receptors were obtained from a man aged 50-59 years in good health and CMV-seronegative.

The J gene is TRBJ1-1, the V gene TRBV5-1, with TRBD1 matching over 8 bases. Germline lookup yields CDR1 SGHRS and CDR2 YFSETQ. With V trimmed by 4 bases and J by 4 bases, 6 bases remained unmatched. The CDR3 contains 14 residues. CDR3: CASSRGQGPTEAFF. CDR3 DNA: TGCGCCAGCAGCCGCGGACAGGGCCCCACTGAAGCTTTCTTT.

This clone was observed a few times. The chain is built from TRBV5-1 and TRBJ1-2; TRBD1 matches at 7 bases. The V segment lost 1 base and the J segment 8 bases; nucleotides outside the gene matches: 11. CDR3 length: 15 residues. The germline V gene has CDR1 SGHRS and CDR2 YFSETQ. CDR3 bases: TGCGCCAGCAGCTTGCTAGCCCAGGGGGAGAGGGGCTACACCTTC. Protein: CASSLLAQGERGYTF.

This clone was seen only a few times. The chain is built from TRBV5-1 and TRBJ1-1, with no clear D. The CDR3 consists of 16 residues. Per germline, CDR1 SGHRS and CDR2 YFSETQ. Trimming took off 4 bases at V and 2 bases at J, with 18 bases between the two ends. The DNA of the CDR3 is TGCGCCAGCAGCACTGAACCGGAGCCCGTAAACACTGAAGCTTTCTTT. It codes for CASSTEPEPVNTEAFF.

The CDR3 DNA is TGTGCCAGCAGCCAAGATTCTGGGCGGCCCCAGCATTTT. This gives the protein CASSQDSGRPQHF. The chain carries TRBV14 and TRBJ1-5; D gene ambiguous. The V gene's germline CDR1 is SGHDN and CDR2 FVKESK. This CDR3 is 13 amino acids long. V was trimmed by 0 bases and J by 9 bases, leaving 9 bases between them. The whole variable domain, remainder taken from reference TRBV14 and TRBJ1-5, is EAGVTQFPSHSVIEKGQTVTLRCDPISGHDNLYWYRRVMGKEIKFLLHFVKESKQDESGMPNNRFLAERTGGTYSTLKVQPAELEDSGVYFCASSQDSGRPQHFGDGTRLSIL.

This clone was counted a few times. This chain connects TRBV27 to TRBJ1-5; D perhaps matches TRBD1 (6 bases). CDR1 is MNHEY and CDR2 is SMNVEV in the germline V gene (reference sequence). The CDR3 totals 14 residues. V was pared by 2 bases and J by 7 bases, with 12 bases between. The chain's CDR3 is CASSLREGVQPQHF. Here the CDR3 DNA reads TGTGCCAGCAGTTTACGAGAGGGGGTGCAGCCCCAGCATTTT.

There are a few counts of this clone. The CDR3 bases are TGTGCCAGCAGCCGGCGGGCAGGGGGGAAAGGTGGCTACACCTTC. Translated: CASSRRAGGKGGYTF. The J gene is TRBJ1-2, the V gene TRBV5-4, with TRBD1 matching 7 bases. This CDR3 contains 15 residues. Germline V lookup: CDR1 SGHNT, CDR2 YYREEE (reference sequence). The V segment lost 4 bases and the J segment 7 bases; nucleotides outside the gene matches: 13.

This clone was picked up a small number of times. The V call is TRBV16, the J call TRBJ1-2; maybe TRBD1 (6 bases). CDR1 and CDR2 (germline): KGHSY, FQNENV. The V end was cut by 3 bases, the J end by 8 bases, with 13 bases between. CDR3 size: 13 residues. The CDR3 loop is CASSQNRELGYTF. The DNA for the CDR3 is TGTGCCAGCAGCCAGAACAGGGAATTGGGCTACACCTTC.

This clone was seen a handful of times. This rearrangement joins TRBV28 to TRBJ2-7; a possible D gene is TRBD1 (6 bases). CDR3 length: 16 amino acids. Per the germline V gene, CDR1 is MDHEN and CDR2 is SYDVKM. Trimming pared 3 bases from V and 4 bases from J, leaving 19 bases between. The CDR3 nucleotides are TGTGCCAGCAGTTTGCTAGGGGGAGCCCGGCGTTACGAGCAGTACTTC. It yields the protein CASSLLGGARRYEQYF. The full variable domain, completed using reference TRBV28 and TRBJ2-7, is DVKVTQSSRYLVKRTGEKVFLECVQDMDHENMFWYRQDPGLGLRLIYFSYDVKMKEKGDIPEGYSVSREKKERFSLILESASTNQTSMYLCASSLLGGARRYEQYFGPGTRLTVT.

The CDR3 reads CASSSVSGSNQPQHF. In DNA form, the CDR3 reads TGTGCCAGCAGCTCGGTAAGCGGTAGCAATCAGCCCCAGCATTTT. J is TRBJ1-5 and V is TRBV5-5; D is unresolved. Germline CDR1 is SGHKS and CDR2 is YYEKEE (reference sequence). This CDR3 has 15 amino acids. V gave up 3 bases and J gave up 0 bases, with 10 bases separating them. The full variable domain, in which reference TRBV5-5 and TRBJ1-5 provide the parts outside the CDR3, is DAGVTQSPTHLIKTRGQQVTLRCSPISGHKSVSWYQQVLGQGPQFIFQYYEKEERGRGNFPDRFSARQFPNYSSELNVNALLLGDSALYLCASSSVSGSNQPQHFGDGTRLSIL.

The rearrangement uses TRBV6-1 and TRBJ2-5; a weak D match, TRBD2 (7 bases). CDR3 size: 14 residues. Trimming stripped 7 bases from V and 2 bases from J, with 14 bases between. Germline loops: CDR1 MNHNS, CDR2 SASEGT. CDR3 residues: CASMVGGPQETQYF. The CDR3 region has the DNA TGTGCCAGCATGGTGGGGGGGCCGCAAGAGACCCAGTACTTC.

Note on this clone: An end of the junction differs from the germline gene, which may be a read error. The CDR3 DNA follows: TGTGCCAGCACCGCCCTGGGGGACGGGAGCTCCTACGAGCCGTACTTC. Translation: CASTALGDGSSYEPYF. This sequence joins TRBV28 and TRBJ2-7, with a weak D call TRBD2 (6 bases). This CDR3 comprises 16 residues. Germline-derived CDR1 and CDR2 are MDHEN and SYDVKM. Complete variable domain (other parts from reference TRBV28 and TRBJ2-7): DVKVTQSSRYLVKRTGEKVFLECVQDMDHENMFWYRQDPGLGLRLIYFSYDVKMKEKGDIPEGYSVSREKKERFSLILESASTNQTSMYLCASTALGDGSSYEPYFGPGTRLTVT.

J is TRBJ1-1 and V is TRBV9, with D unresolved. Germline values: CDR1 SGDLS, CDR2 YYNGEE. Trimming took off 0 bases at V and 4 bases at J, with 13 bases between the two ends. The CDR3 sequence is 15 residues long. CDR3 sequence: CASSVDEGGSTEAFF. In nucleotides, the CDR3 is TGTGCCAGCAGCGTAGATGAGGGAGGGAGCACTGAAGCTTTCTTT.

The V gene is TRBV19, the J gene TRBJ1-5; D ambiguous. CDR3 size: 12 residues. Deletions cut 5 bases from V and 7 bases from J, with 9 bases between. Germline loops: CDR1 LNHDA, CDR2 SQIVND (reference sequence). CDR3 amino acids: CASSHGGQPQHF. CDR3 nucleotides: TGTGCCAGTAGTCACGGCGGCCAGCCCCAGCATTTT.

The rearrangement joins TRBV20-1 to TRBJ2-4, with a tentative D call TRBD2 (5 bases). Germline V gives CDR1 DFQATT, CDR2 SNEGSKA (reference sequence). The length of the CDR3 is 10 residues. CDR3 region: CSAGKNIQYF. DNA of the CDR3: TGCAGCGCGGGCAAAAACATTCAGTACTTC.

The V and J genes are TRBV5-6 and TRBJ1-5, with 10 bases matching TRBD1. Germline trimming cut 4 bases from V and 5 bases from J; bases unmatched to any gene: 6. CDR3 length equals 15 residues. The V gene's germline CDR1 is SGHDT and CDR2 YYEEEE. As DNA, the CDR3 is TGTGCCAGCAGCCCTAGACAGGGGGCGGATCAGCCCCAGCATTTT. Protein product: CASSPRQGADQPQHF.

This clone was seen a few times. The chain carries TRBV6-5 and TRBJ1-1; 7 positions match TRBD1. Losses at the gene ends were 6 bases for V and 6 bases for J; bases not matched to a gene: 10. The CDR3 length is 14 residues. Germline loops: CDR1 MNHEY, CDR2 SVGAGI. The CDR3 DNA reads TGTGCCAGCAGCCGTGGACAGGCTGAAGCTGAAGCTTTCTTT. It translates to CASSRGQAEAEAFF.